This T cell receptor (beta chain) was profiled in a study of CD8+ T cells in alopecia areata. On the study more broadly: Donor skin was harvested from roughly 6-13-month-old C3H/HeJ mice with spontaneous alopecia and grafted onto roughly 6-10-week-old female C3H/HeJ recipients. Broader study findings: Clonality exceeded that of normal scalp in lesional scalp, most notably in alopecia totalis/universalis. Sequencing of scalp samples also includes resident alphabeta T cells from normal skin. Among patients, TCR sharing was less clear than in mice, a difference possibly due in part to HLA diversity in the patient population.

As for this clone: Its target is unknown. Gene names follow the mouse nomenclature. The CDR3 end lies 4 residues beyond the end of the read and is filled in from the germline J gene.

Cells from pooled cutaneous lymph nodes were sorted by CD4, CD8alpha, NKG2D, NKG2ACE and other markers. This CDR3 comprises 15 residues. Trimming pared 0 bases from V and 0 bases from J, leaving 8 bases between. Looked up from germline, CDR1 is NNHNN and CDR2 is SYGAGS (reference sequence). Following extraction, RNA underwent reverse transcription to cDNA, which served as the sequencing template. Repertoires were generated with immunoSEQ multiplex PCR, while TCRdb's copy carries only in-frame clones and drops some. Listed for the sample are roughly 260,000 clones, none seen a single time. Sequencing was done on a sample of CD4+ T cells sorted from a lymph node. The V gene is TRBV13-2, the J gene TRBJ2-5, with D maybe TRBD2 (5 bases). The source of this sequence is a C3H/HeJ mouse with alopecia areata. The strain bears MHC haplotype H2-k. The CDR3 region is CASGDAWDNQDTQYF. The part of the CDR3 DNA that was read is TGTGCCAGCGGTGATGCCTGGGATAACCAAGAC.